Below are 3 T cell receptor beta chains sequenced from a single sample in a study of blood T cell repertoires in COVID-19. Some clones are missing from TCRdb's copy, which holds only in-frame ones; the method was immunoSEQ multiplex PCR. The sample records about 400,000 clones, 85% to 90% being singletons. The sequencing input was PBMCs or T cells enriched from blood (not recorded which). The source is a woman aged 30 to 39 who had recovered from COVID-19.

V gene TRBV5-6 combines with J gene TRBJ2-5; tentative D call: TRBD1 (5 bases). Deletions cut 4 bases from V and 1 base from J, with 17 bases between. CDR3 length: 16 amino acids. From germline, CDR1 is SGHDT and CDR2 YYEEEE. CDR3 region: CASSPLNQGVQETQYF. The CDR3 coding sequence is TGTGCCAGCAGCCCGTTAAACCAAGGGGTCCAAGAGACCCAGTACTTC.

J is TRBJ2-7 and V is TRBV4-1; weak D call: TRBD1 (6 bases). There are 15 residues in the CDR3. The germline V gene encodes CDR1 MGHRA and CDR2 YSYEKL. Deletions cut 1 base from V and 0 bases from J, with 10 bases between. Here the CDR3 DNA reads TGCGCCAGCAGCCAAGGACAGGCTAGCTCCTACGAGCAGTACTTC. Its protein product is CASSQGQASSYEQYF.

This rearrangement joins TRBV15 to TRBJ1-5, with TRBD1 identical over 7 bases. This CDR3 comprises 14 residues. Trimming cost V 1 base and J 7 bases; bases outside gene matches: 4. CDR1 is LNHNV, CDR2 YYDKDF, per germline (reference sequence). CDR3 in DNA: TGTGCCACCAGCAGAGGAGGGGGCGGACAGCCCCAGCATTTT. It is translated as CATSRGGGGQPQHF.